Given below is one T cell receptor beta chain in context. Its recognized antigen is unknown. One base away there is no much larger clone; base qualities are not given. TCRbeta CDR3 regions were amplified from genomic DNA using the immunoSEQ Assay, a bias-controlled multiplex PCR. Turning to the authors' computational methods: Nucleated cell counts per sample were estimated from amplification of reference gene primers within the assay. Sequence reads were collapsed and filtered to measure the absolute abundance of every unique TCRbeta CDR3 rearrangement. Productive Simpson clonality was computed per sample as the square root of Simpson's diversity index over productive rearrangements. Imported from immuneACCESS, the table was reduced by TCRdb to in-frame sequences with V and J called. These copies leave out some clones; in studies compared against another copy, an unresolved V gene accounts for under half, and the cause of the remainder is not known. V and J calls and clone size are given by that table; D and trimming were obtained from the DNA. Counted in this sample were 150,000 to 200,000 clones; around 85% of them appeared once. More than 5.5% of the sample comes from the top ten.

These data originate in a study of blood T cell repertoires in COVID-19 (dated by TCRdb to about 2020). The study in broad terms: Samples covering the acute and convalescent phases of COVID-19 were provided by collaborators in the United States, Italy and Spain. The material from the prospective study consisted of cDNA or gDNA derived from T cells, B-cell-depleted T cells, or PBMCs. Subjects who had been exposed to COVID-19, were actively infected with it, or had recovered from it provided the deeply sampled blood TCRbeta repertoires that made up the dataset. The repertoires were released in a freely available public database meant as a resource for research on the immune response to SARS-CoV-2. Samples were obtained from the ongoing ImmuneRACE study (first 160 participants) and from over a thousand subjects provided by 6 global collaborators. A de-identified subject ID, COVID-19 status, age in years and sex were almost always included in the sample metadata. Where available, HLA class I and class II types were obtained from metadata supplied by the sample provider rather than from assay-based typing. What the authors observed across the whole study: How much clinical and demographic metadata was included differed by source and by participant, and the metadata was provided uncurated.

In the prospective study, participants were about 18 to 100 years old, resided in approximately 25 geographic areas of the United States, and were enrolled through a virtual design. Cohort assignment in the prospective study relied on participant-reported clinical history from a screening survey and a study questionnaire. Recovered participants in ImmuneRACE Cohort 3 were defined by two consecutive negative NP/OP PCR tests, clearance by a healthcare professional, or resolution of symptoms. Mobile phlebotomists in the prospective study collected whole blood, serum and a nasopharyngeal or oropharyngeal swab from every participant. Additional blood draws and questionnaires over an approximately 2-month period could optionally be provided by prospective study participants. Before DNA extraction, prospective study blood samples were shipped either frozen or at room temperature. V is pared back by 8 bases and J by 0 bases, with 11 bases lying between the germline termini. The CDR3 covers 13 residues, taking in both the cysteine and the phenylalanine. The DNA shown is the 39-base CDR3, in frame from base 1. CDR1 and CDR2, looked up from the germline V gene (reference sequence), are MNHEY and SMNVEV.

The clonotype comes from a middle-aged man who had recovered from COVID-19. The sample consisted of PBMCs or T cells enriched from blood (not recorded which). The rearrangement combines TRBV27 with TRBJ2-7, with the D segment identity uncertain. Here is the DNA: TGTGCCAGCGCTGGTGGCGGCTCCTACGAGCAGTACTTC. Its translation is CASAGGGSYEQYF.